This is a list of T cell receptor beta chains from one sample in a study of TIL therapy for anti-PD-1-resistant metastatic lung cancer. The protocol was immunoSEQ multiplex PCR, while the TCRdb copy is restricted to in-frame clones and leaves out a portion. The repertoire holds around 26,000 clones, with roughly 69% as singletons. The specimen comprised tumor tissue, sampled at baseline. All receptors come from a woman aged 25-85 years with non-small cell lung cancer. Both conserved end residues are trimmed from each CDR3. Fields, in order: J gene, V gene, CDR3 protein.

J: TRBJ1-1
V: TRBV6-5
CDR3: ASSLRGTEAF

J: TRBJ2-2
V: TRBV19
CDR3: ASIGPRGRPGELF

J: TRBJ2-2
V: TRBV7-8
CDR3: ASSIRDTGELF

J: TRBJ1-1
V: TRBV29-1
CDR3: SVETGTGPTEAF

J: TRBJ2-7
V: TRBV21-1
CDR3: ASSNGASGRYEQY

J: TRBJ1-1
V: TRBV19
CDR3: ASIPPVGAPNAF

J: TRBJ1-4
V: TRBV19
CDR3: ASSITVTNEKLF

J: TRBJ1-2
V: TRBV28
CDR3: ASSTSGTGRRGYGYT

J: TRBJ2-1
V: TRBV7-7
CDR3: ASSGVPHSEQF

J: TRBJ2-2
V: TRBV7-8
CDR3: ASRDSWVPGELF

J: TRBJ1-2
V: TRBV5-6
CDR3: ASSLEQNGYT

J: TRBJ1-2
V: TRBV10-3
CDR3: AISGGGTNYYGYT

J: TRBJ2-5
V: TRBV30
CDR3: AWSVNRAGETQY

J: TRBJ2-5
V: TRBV7-6
CDR3: ASSPLGPGETQY

J: TRBJ1-2
V: TRBV5-5
CDR3: ASSLFVIGPTNYGYT

J: TRBJ2-2
V: TRBV11-2
CDR3: ASSFGGANTGELF

J: TRBJ2-2
V: TRBV6-5
CDR3: ASFRDRAATGELF

J: TRBJ1-1
V: TRBV18
CDR3: ASSPVLAGTEAF

J: TRBJ1-1
V: TRBV29-1
CDR3: SVEGMGSEAF

J: TRBJ2-3
V: TRBV7-7
CDR3: ASSFGPGGTDTQY

J: TRBJ2-2
V: TRBV7-2
CDR3: ASSHSSGNTGELF

J: TRBJ1-1
V: TRBV25-1
CDR3: ASSESGLAWAF

J: .
V: TRBV30
CDR3: AWSGQGVEQY

J: TRBJ2-3
V: TRBV28
CDR3: ASSLTRPQTQY